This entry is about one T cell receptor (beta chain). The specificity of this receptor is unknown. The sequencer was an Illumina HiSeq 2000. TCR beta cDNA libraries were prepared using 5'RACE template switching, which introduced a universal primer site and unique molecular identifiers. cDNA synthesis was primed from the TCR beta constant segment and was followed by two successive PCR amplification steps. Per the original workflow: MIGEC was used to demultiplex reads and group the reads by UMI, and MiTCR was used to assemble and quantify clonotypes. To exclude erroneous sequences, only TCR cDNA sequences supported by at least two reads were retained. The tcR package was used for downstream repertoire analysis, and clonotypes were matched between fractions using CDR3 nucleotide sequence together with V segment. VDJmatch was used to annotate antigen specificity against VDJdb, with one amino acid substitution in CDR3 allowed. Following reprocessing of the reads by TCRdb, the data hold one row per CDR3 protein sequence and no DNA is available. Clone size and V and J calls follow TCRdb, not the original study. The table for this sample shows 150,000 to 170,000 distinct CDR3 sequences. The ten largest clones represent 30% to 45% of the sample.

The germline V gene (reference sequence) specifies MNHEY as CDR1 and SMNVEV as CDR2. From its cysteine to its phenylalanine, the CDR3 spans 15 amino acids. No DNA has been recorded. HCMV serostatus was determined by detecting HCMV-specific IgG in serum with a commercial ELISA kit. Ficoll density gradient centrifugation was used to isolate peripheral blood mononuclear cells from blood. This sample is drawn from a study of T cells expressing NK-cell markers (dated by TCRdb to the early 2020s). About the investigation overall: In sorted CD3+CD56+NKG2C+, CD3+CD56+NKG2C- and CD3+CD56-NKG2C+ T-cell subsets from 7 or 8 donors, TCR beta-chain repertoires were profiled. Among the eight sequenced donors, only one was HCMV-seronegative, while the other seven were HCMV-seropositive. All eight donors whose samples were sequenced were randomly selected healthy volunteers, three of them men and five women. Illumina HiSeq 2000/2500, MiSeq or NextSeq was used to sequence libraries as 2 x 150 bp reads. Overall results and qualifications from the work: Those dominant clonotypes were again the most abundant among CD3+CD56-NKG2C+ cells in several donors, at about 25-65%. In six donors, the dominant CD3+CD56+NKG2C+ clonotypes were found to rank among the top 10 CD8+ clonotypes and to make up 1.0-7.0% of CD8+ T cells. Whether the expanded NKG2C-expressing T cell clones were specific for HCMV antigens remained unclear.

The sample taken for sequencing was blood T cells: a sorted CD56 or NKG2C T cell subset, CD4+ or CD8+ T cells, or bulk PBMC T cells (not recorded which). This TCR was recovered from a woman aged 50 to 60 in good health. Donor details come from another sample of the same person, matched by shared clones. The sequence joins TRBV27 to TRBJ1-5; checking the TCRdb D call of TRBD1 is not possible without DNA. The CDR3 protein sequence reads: CASRLFTGGNQPQHF.